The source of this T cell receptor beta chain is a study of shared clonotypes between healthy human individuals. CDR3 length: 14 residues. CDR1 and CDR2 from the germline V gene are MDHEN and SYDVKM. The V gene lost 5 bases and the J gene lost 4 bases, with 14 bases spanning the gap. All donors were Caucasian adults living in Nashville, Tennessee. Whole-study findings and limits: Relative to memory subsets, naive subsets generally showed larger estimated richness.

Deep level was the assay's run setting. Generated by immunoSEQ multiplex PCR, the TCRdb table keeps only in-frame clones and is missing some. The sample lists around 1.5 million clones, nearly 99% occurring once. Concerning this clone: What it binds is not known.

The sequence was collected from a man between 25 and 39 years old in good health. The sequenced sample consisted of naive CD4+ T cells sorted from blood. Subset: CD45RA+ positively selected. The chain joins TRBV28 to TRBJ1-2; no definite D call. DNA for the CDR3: TGTGCCAGCAGTCCACTCGGACCGCGCTATGGCTACACCTTC. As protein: CASSPLGPRYGYTF.